This entry concerns a single T cell receptor (beta chain). The antigen is not known. The read comes to an end 3 residues before the CDR3 does, leaving the germline J gene to fill in the end. The length of the CDR3 is 15 residues. Germline V gene data show CDR1 as LNHDA and CDR2 as SQIVND (reference sequence). Trimming removed 5 bases from V and 3 bases from J, with 17 bases in between. Recipients received nonmyeloablative bone marrow transplants from related graft donors, with transient mixed chimerism. This sample was included in a study of Tregs in tolerant kidney transplant recipients. Libraries were prepared by immunoSEQ multiplex PCR; TCRdb keeps only in-frame clonotypes and omits some of them. The repertoire table contains about 11,000 clones. Whole-study findings and limits: This study did not directly address biological reproducibility. Tolerant patients' donor-specific Tregs expanded beyond overall Tregs, suggesting antigen-driven growth. For some patients, primers changed over time, blocking nucleotide-level comparison.

The material sequenced was CD8+ T cells from blood (PBMCs), taken 24 months after the transplant. The rearrangement joins TRBV19 to TRBJ2-7; D not resolved. The TCR sequence derives from a human patient who received a combined kidney and bone marrow transplant. Some T cells may have originated in the graft donor. The covered CDR3 bases are TGTGCCAGTAGTGTCCTCGAGGCTTCGTTCTACGAG. Translated: CASSVLEASFYE. The whole CDR3 protein is CASSVLEASFYEQYF.